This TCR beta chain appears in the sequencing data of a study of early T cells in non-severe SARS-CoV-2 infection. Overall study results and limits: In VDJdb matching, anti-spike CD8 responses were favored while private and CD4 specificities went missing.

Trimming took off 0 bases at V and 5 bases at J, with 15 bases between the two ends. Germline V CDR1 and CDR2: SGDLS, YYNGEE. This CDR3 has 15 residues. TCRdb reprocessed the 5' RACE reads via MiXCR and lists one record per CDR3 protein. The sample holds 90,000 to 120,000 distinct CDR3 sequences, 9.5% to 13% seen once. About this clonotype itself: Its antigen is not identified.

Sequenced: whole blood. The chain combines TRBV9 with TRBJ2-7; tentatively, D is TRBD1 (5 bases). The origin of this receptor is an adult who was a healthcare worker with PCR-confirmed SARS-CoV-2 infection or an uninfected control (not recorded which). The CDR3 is CASSVGSRVGDEQYF. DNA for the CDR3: TGTGCCAGCAGCGTAGGTTCCAGAGTAGGGGACGAGCAGTACTTC. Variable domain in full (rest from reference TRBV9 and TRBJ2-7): DSGVTQTPKHLITATGQRVTLRCSPRSGDLSVYWYQQSLDQGLQFLIQYYNGEERAKGNILERFSAQQFPDLHSELNLSSLELGDSALYFCASSVGSRVGDEQYFGPGTRLTVT.